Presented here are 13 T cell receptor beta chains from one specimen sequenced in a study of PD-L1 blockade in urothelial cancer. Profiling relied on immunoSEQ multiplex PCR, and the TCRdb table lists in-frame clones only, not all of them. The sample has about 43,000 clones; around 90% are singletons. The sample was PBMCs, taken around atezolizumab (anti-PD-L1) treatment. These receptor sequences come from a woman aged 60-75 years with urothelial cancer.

CDR3 sequence (DNA): TGCGCCAGCAGCCATCCGGGATACGGCTACGAGCAGTACTTC. It codes for CASSHPGYGYEQYF. The rearrangement uses TRBV5-1 and TRBJ2-7, with D possibly matching TRBD2 (5 bases). Between the trimmed V and J ends, which lost 4 bases and 3 bases, there was a span of 14 bases. Germline loops: CDR1 SGHRS, CDR2 YFSETQ. This CDR3 is 14 amino acids long.

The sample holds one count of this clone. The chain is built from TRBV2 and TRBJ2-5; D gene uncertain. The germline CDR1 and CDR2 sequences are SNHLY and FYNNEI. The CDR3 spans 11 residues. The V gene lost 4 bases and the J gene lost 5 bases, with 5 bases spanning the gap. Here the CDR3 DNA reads TGTGCCAGCAGTGCCGGGGAGACCCAGTACTTC. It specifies CASSAGETQYF.

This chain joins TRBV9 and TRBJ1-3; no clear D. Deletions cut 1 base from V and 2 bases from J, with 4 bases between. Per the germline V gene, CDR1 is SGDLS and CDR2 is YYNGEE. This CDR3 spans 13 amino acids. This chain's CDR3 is CASSVSAGNTIYF. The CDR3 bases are TGTGCCAGCAGCGTATCAGCTGGAAACACCATATATTTT.

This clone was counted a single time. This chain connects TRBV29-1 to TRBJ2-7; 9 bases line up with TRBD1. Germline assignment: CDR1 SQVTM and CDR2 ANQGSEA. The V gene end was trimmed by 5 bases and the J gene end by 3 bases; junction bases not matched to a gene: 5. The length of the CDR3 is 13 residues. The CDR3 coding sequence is TGCAGCGTTTATACGGGACAGGGCTACGAGCAGTACTTC. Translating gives CSVYTGQGYEQYF.

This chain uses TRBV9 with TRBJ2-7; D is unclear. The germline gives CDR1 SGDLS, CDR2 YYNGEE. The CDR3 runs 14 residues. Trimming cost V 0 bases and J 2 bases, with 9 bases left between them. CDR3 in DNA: TGTGCCAGCAGCGTAGGCGCCGGAGCCTACGAGCAGTACTTC. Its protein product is CASSVGAGAYEQYF.

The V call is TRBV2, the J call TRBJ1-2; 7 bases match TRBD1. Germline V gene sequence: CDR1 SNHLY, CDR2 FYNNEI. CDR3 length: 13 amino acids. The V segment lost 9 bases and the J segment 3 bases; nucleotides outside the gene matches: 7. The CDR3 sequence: CARRDRTDYGYTF. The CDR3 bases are TGTGCCAGACGGGACAGAACTGACTATGGCTACACCTTC.

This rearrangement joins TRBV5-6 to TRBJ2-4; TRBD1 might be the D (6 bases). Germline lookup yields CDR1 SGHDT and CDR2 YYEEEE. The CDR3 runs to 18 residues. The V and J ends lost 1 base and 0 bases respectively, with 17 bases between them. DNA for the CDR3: TGTGCCAGCAGCTTGAGCCAGATTAACAGGGTAGCCAAAAACATTCAGTACTTC. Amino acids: CASSLSQINRVAKNIQYF.

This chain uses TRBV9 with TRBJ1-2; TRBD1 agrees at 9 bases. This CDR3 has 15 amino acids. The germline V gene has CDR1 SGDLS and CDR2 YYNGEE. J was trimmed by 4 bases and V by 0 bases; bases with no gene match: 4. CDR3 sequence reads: CASSVAGTGTYGYTF. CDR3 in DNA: TGTGCCAGCAGCGTAGCTGGGACAGGGACCTATGGCTACACCTTC.

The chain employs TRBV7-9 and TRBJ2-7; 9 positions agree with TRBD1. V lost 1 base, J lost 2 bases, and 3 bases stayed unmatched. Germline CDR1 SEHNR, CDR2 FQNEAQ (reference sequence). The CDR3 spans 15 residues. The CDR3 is CASSLERTGAYEQYF. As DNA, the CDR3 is TGTGCCAGCAGCTTAGAGCGGACAGGGGCCTACGAGCAGTACTTC. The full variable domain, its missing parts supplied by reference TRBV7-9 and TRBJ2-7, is DTGVSQNPRHKITKRGQNVTFRCDPISEHNRLYWYRQTLGQGPEFLTYFQNEAQLEKSRLLSDRFSAERPKGSFSTLEIQRTEQGDSAMYLCASSLERTGAYEQYFGPGTRLTVT.

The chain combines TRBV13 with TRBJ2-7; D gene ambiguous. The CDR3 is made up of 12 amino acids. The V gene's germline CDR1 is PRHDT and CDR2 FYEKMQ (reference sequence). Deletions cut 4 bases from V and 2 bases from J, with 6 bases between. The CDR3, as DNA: TGTGCCAGCAGCTACGACACCTACGAGCAGTACTTC. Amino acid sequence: CASSYDTYEQYF.

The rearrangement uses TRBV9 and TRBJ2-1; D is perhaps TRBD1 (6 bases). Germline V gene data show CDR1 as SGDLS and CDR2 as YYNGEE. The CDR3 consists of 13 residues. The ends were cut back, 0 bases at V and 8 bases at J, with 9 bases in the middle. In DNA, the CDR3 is TGTGCCAGCAGCGTAGTACAGGGCTATGAGCAGTTCTTC. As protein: CASSVVQGYEQFF.

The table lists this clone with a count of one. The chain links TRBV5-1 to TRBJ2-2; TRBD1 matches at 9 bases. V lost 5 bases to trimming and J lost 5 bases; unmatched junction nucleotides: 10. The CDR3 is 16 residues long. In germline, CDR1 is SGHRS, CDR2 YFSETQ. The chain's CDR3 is CASRGIGTGMTGELFF. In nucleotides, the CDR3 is TGCGCCAGCAGGGGAATCGGGACAGGGATGACCGGGGAGCTGTTTTTT.

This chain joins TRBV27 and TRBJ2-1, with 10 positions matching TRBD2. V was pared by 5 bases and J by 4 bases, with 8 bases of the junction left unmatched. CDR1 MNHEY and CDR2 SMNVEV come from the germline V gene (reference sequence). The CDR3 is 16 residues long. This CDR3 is CASSIAAGGAYNEQFF. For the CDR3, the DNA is TGTGCCAGCAGTATCGCAGCGGGAGGGGCTTACAATGAGCAGTTCTTC.